This T cell receptor beta chain was sequenced for a study of patients and donors after allogeneic stem cell transplantation. Via MiXCR, TCRdb re-called the RT-PCR reads, giving one row per CDR3 protein. The sample records about 90,000 distinct CDR3 sequences, roughly 50% being singletons. Sequencing was performed on blood, either unsorted or a sorted T cell fraction (not recorded which). The sequence came from a human donor who was either an allogeneic HSCT recipient or a stem cell or donor lymphocyte infusion donor (not recorded which). It is not recorded whose cells these are; they may come from a transplant donor.

The DNA for the CDR3 is TGTGCCAGCAGCTTCTCCCCCCCCGGACAGGGTCCGAACACTGAAGCTTTCTTT. Its protein is CASSFSPPGQGPNTEAFF. The chain combines TRBV7-6 with TRBJ1-1, with 8 bases fitting TRBD1. This CDR3 has 18 amino acids. V lost 3 bases, J lost 1 base, and 13 bases stayed unmatched. Germline CDR1 is SGHVS and CDR2 is FNYEAQ.